Below are 26 T cell receptor beta chains sequenced from a single sample in a study of T cell changes during pregnancy in multiple sclerosis. TCRdb's copy holds only in-frame clones and misses some; the assay was immunoSEQ multiplex PCR. Of around 100,000 clones listed, about nine tenths were seen once; the top ten hold approximately 2%. Sequenced here: peripheral blood, sampled after pregnancy. The receptor set was obtained from a female donor with multiple sclerosis, enrolled in a pregnancy study.

This clone was found once. Written as DNA, the CDR3 is TGTGCCAGCAGCGTTCGGGACTACAATGAGCAGTTCTTC. Encoded protein: CASSVRDYNEQFF. V gene TRBV9 combines with J gene TRBJ2-1; weak D call: TRBD2 (5 bases). The CDR3 extends over 13 amino acids. CDR1 is SGDLS and CDR2 is YYNGEE in the germline V gene. Trimming took 2 bases from V and 3 from J, leaving 6 bases between them. Based on the CDR3 plus reference TRBV9 and TRBJ2-1, the full variable domain is DSGVTQTPKHLITATGQRVTLRCSPRSGDLSVYWYQQSLDQGLQFLIQYYNGEERAKGNILERFSAQQFPDLHSELNLSSLELGDSALYFCASSVRDYNEQFFGPGTRLTVL.

The V and J genes are TRBV7-3 and TRBJ2-1, with TRBD2 matching 9 bases. The CDR3 is 13 amino acids. The V segment lost 10 bases and the J segment 2 bases; nucleotides outside the gene matches: 3. CDR1 is SGHTA and CDR2 is FQGTGA in the germline V gene. The CDR3 is CATAGGPYNEQFF. CDR3 coding DNA: TGTGCCACCGCGGGGGGGCCCTACAATGAGCAGTTCTTC.

For this clone: The DNA is omitted, as the CDR3 cannot be located on it reliably, and the CDR3 follows TCRdb's listing. The V and J genes are TRBV30 and TRBJ1-2. The CDR3 is 13 amino acids long, termini counted. The germline CDR1 and CDR2 sequences are GTSNPN and SVGIG (reference sequence). CDR3 sequence: CAFKQGFFGGGTF.

The chain links TRBV14 to TRBJ1-2; D possibly corresponds to TRBD1 (6 bases). There are 16 residues in the CDR3. Trimming removed 1 base at V and 3 bases at J, with 15 bases between. CDR1 is SGHDN and CDR2 is FVKESK in the germline V gene. CDR3: CASSQVFRGADYGYTF. CDR3 sequence (DNA): TGTGCCAGCAGCCAAGTTTTCCGGGGGGCTGACTATGGCTACACCTTC.

V is TRBV13 and J is TRBJ1-2, with TRBD1 matching 9 bases. Trimming at V came to 0 bases and at J to 13 bases, leaving 6 bases not matched to a gene. The CDR3 contains 13 residues. The germline V gene encodes CDR1 PRHDT and CDR2 FYEKMQ (reference sequence). The CDR3 bases are TGTGCCAGCAGCTTAGGCTTGGGACAGGGTAGCACCTTC. As protein: CASSLGLGQGSTF.

The chain carries TRBV9 and TRBJ1-3, with a possible D match to TRBD1 (5 bases). The ends were cut back, 4 bases at V and 1 base at J, with 15 bases in the middle. CDR1 SGDLS and CDR2 YYNGEE come from the germline V gene. The CDR3 sequence is 16 residues long. The CDR3, as DNA: TGTGCCAGCAGCTCGACCCTGGGGGGTTCTGGAAACACCATATATTTT. It codes for CASSSTLGGSGNTIYF.

The chain links TRBV18 to TRBJ1-5, with 7 bases that match TRBD1. CDR3 length: 17 residues. V shed 4 bases, J shed 2 bases, and the junction held 11 bases outside the gene matches. The germline CDR1 and CDR2 sequences are KGHSH and LQKENI. CDR3 bases: TGTGCCAGCTCACAAGCCGAGGGGGCGGATGGCAATCAGCCCCAGCATTTT. Translating gives CASSQAEGADGNQPQHF.

The chain recombines TRBV7-9 with TRBJ2-7; 7 bases agree with TRBD1. The CDR3 has 14 residues. Unmatched junction bases numbered 5, after V lost 4 bases and J lost 2 bases. Germline CDR1 and CDR2: SEHNR and FQNEAQ (reference sequence). CDR3 nucleotide sequence: TGTGCCAGCAGCTCCCGGGACAGCCCCTACGAGCAGTACTTC. It specifies CASSSRDSPYEQYF. The variable domain in full, with the rest retrieved from reference TRBV7-9 and TRBJ2-7, is DTGVSQNPRHKITKRGQNVTFRCDPISEHNRLYWYRQTLGQGPEFLTYFQNEAQLEKSRLLSDRFSAERPKGSFSTLEIQRTEQGDSAMYLCASSSRDSPYEQYFGPGTRLTVT.

This clone has only one observation. The V and J genes are TRBV7-2 and TRBJ1-2; 8 nucleotides agree with TRBD1. The CDR3 length is 15 residues. The trim removed 5 bases at V and 6 bases at J, leaving 11 bases unmatched. Germline V gene lookup returns CDR1 SGHTA and CDR2 FQGNSA. CDR3 in amino acids: CASSRLGGQGNGYTF. Written as DNA, the CDR3 is TGTGCCAGCAGCCGATTAGGCGGACAGGGTAATGGCTACACCTTC. The whole variable domain, remainder taken from reference TRBV7-2 and TRBJ1-2, is GAGVSQSPSNKVTEKGKDVELRCDPISGHTALYWYRQSLGQGLEFLIYFQGNSAPDKSGLPSDRFSAERTGGSVSTLTIQRTQQEDSAVYLCASSRLGGQGNGYTFGSGTRLTVV.

This clone was detected once. The genes are TRBV7-2 and TRBJ2-2, with 7 nucleotides matching TRBD1. Per the germline V gene, CDR1 is SGHTA and CDR2 is FQGNSA. The CDR3 is 16 amino acids. J gave up 2 bases and V 0 bases, and 3 bases lay outside the gene matches. CDR3 residues: CASSLAKGANTGELFF. The CDR3 nucleotides read TGTGCCAGCAGCTTAGCCAAGGGGGCTAACACCGGGGAGCTGTTTTTT.

The chain combines TRBV18 with TRBJ2-7; 8 bases agree with TRBD1. V trimming: 5 bases; J trimming: 3 bases; junction bases outside the gene matches: 6. Germline V gene data show CDR1 as KGHSH and CDR2 as LQKENI. CDR3 length: 14 amino acids. CDR3 sequence reads: CASSTGQGSYEQYF. Written as DNA, the CDR3 is TGTGCCAGCTCAACCGGACAGGGTAGCTACGAGCAGTACTTC. The whole variable domain, remainder taken from reference TRBV18 and TRBJ2-7, is NAGVMQNPRHLVRRRGQEARLRCSPMKGHSHVYWYRQLPEEGLKFMVYLQKENIIDESGMPKERFSAEFPKEGPSILRIQQVVRGDSAAYFCASSTGQGSYEQYFGPGTRLTVT.

This sequence joins TRBV6-5 and TRBJ1-5, with 9 bases aligning to TRBD1. This CDR3 comprises 14 residues. Trimming removed 6 bases from V and 5 bases from J; junction bases left unmatched: 5. Germline V gene lookup returns CDR1 MNHEY and CDR2 SVGAGI. The CDR3 bases are TGTGCCAGCAGCCGGACAGGGGTGGATCAGCCCCAGCATTTT. Translation: CASSRTGVDQPQHF.

The chain couples TRBV5-6 to TRBJ1-6; maybe TRBD1 (5 bases). Trimming stripped 1 base from V and 7 bases from J, with 24 bases between. This CDR3 has 19 residues. Germline lookup yields CDR1 SGHDT and CDR2 YYEEEE. The CDR3 bases are TGTGCCAGCAGCTTGCCGCTAGGCGACAGAGGAATACGGAATTCACCCCTCCACTTT. This translates into CASSLPLGDRGIRNSPLHF.

V and J are TRBV27 and TRBJ1-1, with 7 bases aligning to TRBD1. This CDR3 is built from 14 residues. V lost 5 bases to trimming and J lost 7 bases; unmatched junction nucleotides: 10. The germline gives CDR1 MNHEY, CDR2 SMNVEV (reference sequence). The CDR3 is CASSTSTGWGEAFF. The CDR3 DNA follows: TGTGCCAGCAGTACCTCGACAGGGTGGGGTGAAGCTTTCTTT.

The rearrangement links TRBV7-9 to TRBJ1-4, with 7 bases aligning to TRBD1. CDR1 is SEHNR and CDR2 is FQNEAQ in the germline V gene (reference sequence). CDR3 size: 16 residues. J was trimmed by 6 bases and V by 5 bases; bases with no gene match: 12. The CDR3 protein is CASSAPPRQGDEKLFF. In DNA, the CDR3 is TGTGCCAGCAGCGCCCCCCCAAGACAGGGAGATGAAAAACTGTTTTTT.

This chain joins TRBV9 and TRBJ2-7; 12 nucleotides agree with TRBD2. This CDR3 region has 15 residues. Germline V gene lookup returns CDR1 SGDLS and CDR2 YYNGEE. Germline trimming cut 4 bases from V and 3 bases from J; bases unmatched to any gene: 5. The CDR3 loop reads CASSPRLAGDYEQYF. In nucleotides, the CDR3 is TGTGCCAGCAGCCCCCGACTAGCGGGAGACTACGAGCAGTACTTC.

The chain joins TRBV5-1 to TRBJ2-3; 8 nucleotides line up with TRBD1. Germline CDR1 and CDR2: SGHRS and YFSETQ. V shed 4 bases, J shed 3 bases, and the junction held 10 bases outside the gene matches. The CDR3 runs 16 residues. CDR3 amino acids: CASSPGTGGATDTQYF. The CDR3 bases are TGCGCCAGCAGCCCCGGGACAGGTGGGGCTACAGATACGCAGTATTTT.

The chain recombines TRBV5-5 with TRBJ2-3; the D is unclear. V lost 0 bases, J lost 1 base, and 6 bases lay in between. The CDR3 has 14 amino acids. Germline V gene sequence: CDR1 SGHKS, CDR2 YYEKEE (reference sequence). DNA for the CDR3: TGTGCCAGCAGCTTGGAGCAGGGCACAGATACGCAGTATTTT. Translated: CASSLEQGTDTQYF.

The sample holds a few counts of this clone. V gene TRBV30 combines with J gene TRBJ1-1; 7 bases are shared with TRBD1. Germline values: CDR1 GTSNPN, CDR2 SVGIG (reference sequence). The CDR3 loop spans 15 amino acids. The V segment lost 2 bases and the J segment 1 base; nucleotides outside the gene matches: 7. Here the CDR3 DNA reads TGTGCCTGGAGTAGGATCGGGACAGCGAACACTGAAGCTTTCTTT. This translates into CAWSRIGTANTEAFF.

The chain combines TRBV11-3 with TRBJ2-5, with 10 bases aligning to TRBD2. The CDR3 runs 14 residues. V shed 5 bases and J 4 bases; nucleotides not matched to a gene: 4. Germline values: CDR1 SGHNT, CDR2 YENEEA. The CDR3 is CASSGGLALETQYF. The CDR3 coding sequence is TGTGCCAGCAGCGGGGGACTAGCGTTAGAGACCCAGTACTTC.

This chain uses TRBV28 with TRBJ2-7; 8 bases map to TRBD1. The germline gives CDR1 MDHEN, CDR2 SYDVKM. V lost 5 bases and J lost 0; bases outside the gene matches: 9. The CDR3 runs 16 residues. CDR3 region: CASSLIGQGSSYEQYF. In nucleotides, the CDR3 is TGTGCCAGCAGTCTCATAGGACAGGGAAGCTCCTACGAGCAGTACTTC.

This sequence joins TRBV23-1 and TRBJ1-1; D uncertain. TRBV23-1 falls under the ORF class, with uncertain function. The V and J ends lost 0 bases and 0 bases respectively, with 11 bases between them. The CDR3 runs 16 residues. The CDR3 spells CASSQSRKHMNTEAFF. The CDR3 bases are TGCGCCAGCAGTCAATCGAGGAAGCACATGAACACTGAAGCTTTCTTT.

This rearrangement joins TRBV5-1 to TRBJ2-7; 9 bases are shared with TRBD1. The V gene's germline CDR1 is SGHRS and CDR2 YFSETQ. V lost 1 base and J lost 5; bases outside the gene matches: 4. This CDR3 has 14 amino acids. The CDR3 loop reads CASSLTGGSNEQYF. The CDR3 region has the DNA TGCGCCAGCAGCTTGACAGGGGGCTCTAACGAGCAGTACTTC.

J is TRBJ2-3 and V is TRBV7-2, with TRBD2 identical over 11 bases. V was clipped by 2 bases and J by 6 bases; unmatched bases: 7. This CDR3 contains 16 residues. CDR1 and CDR2 from the germline V gene are SGHTA and FQGNSA. The DNA of the CDR3 is TGTGCCAGCAGCTTATTAGCGGGGGGGCCGAGTGATACGCAGTATTTT. Protein product: CASSLLAGGPSDTQYF.

This clone was detected only once. V is TRBV18 and J is TRBJ1-1; D unclear. V dropped 6 bases and J dropped 6 bases, with 11 bases sitting between them. Germline lookup yields CDR1 KGHSH and CDR2 LQKENI. CDR3 size: 12 residues. CDR3 sequence (DNA): TGTGCCAGCTCCCTCGCGGTCCCTGAAGCTTTCTTT. Translation gives CASSLAVPEAFF.

This sequence joins TRBV28 and TRBJ1-5; TRBD1 matches at 7 bases. CDR3 length: 13 amino acids. Germline V gene lookup returns CDR1 MDHEN and CDR2 SYDVKM. The ends lost 6 bases at V and 5 bases at J; junction bases unmatched: 4. CDR3 DNA: TGTGCCAGCAGGCAACAGGGGTATCAGCCCCAGCATTTT. Protein sequence: CASRQQGYQPQHF.